Listed below are T cell receptor beta chains from one sample, sequenced in a study of T cell repertoires in cytomegalovirus infection. TCRdb passed the reads through MiXCR, listing each CDR3 protein once. The sample shows approximately 500,000 distinct CDR3 sequences, approximately 16% of them seen only once. The sample consisted of CD8+ T cells from PBMCs. Receptors originate from a human donor in good health (CMV status not recorded). Some clones in this sample may be carry-over from other donors' samples. Both conserved end residues are part of each CDR3. The order of the fields is V gene, clone size, D gene, J gene, CDR3 protein, CDR3 DNA. D genes are given only for firm matches. Some rows have no size entry. The others give once, few or many, or a class for an expanded clone.

v_call: TRBV11-2; clone_size: many; d_call: -; j_call: TRBJ2-3; cdr3_aa: CASSPRTASTDTQYF; cdr3_nt: TGTGCCAGCAGCCCAAGGACAGCTAGCACAGATACGCAGTATTTT
v_call: TRBV23-1; clone_size: many; d_call: -; j_call: TRBJ1-2; cdr3_aa: CASSQFYGYTF; cdr3_nt: TGCGCCAGCAGTCAGTTCTATGGCTACACCTTC
v_call: TRBV15; clone_size: -; d_call: TRBD2; j_call: TRBJ2-1; cdr3_aa: CATSRTGTSGLNEQFF; cdr3_nt: TGTGCCACCAGCAGAACCGGGACTAGCGGTTTGAATGAGCAGTTCTTC
v_call: TRBV10-2; clone_size: few; d_call: TRBD2; j_call: TRBJ2-1; cdr3_aa: CASKGVAGGNEQFF; cdr3_nt: TGCGCCAGCAAAGGGGTAGCGGGGGGGAATGAGCAGTTCTTC
v_call: TRBV27; clone_size: -; d_call: -; j_call: TRBJ1-2; cdr3_aa: CASSLRGTTNYGYTF; cdr3_nt: TGTGCCAGCAGTCTTCGAGGCACCACTAACTATGGCTACACCTTC
v_call: TRBV29-1; clone_size: few; d_call: -; j_call: TRBJ1-2; cdr3_aa: CSVEDRPLSSYGYTF; cdr3_nt: TGCAGCGTTGAAGATCGCCCCTTGAGCTCTTATGGCTACACCTTC
v_call: TRBV7-8; clone_size: many; d_call: -; j_call: TRBJ2-7; cdr3_aa: CASSRFPYEQYF; cdr3_nt: TGTGCCAGCAGTCGTTTCCCCTACGAGCAGTACTTC
v_call: TRBV4-2; clone_size: many; d_call: -; j_call: TRBJ2-7; cdr3_aa: CASSQVRTAPDYEQYF; cdr3_nt: TGTGCCAGCAGCCAAGTCCGGACAGCCCCAGACTACGAGCAGTACTTC
v_call: TRBV29-1; clone_size: few; d_call: -; j_call: TRBJ2-7; cdr3_aa: CSVEDAGPNSYEQYF; cdr3_nt: TGCAGCGTTGAAGATGCGGGCCCCAACTCCTACGAGCAGTACTTC
v_call: TRBV6-1; clone_size: -; d_call: TRBD1; j_call: TRBJ1-2; cdr3_aa: CASSSTPGGSNYGYTF; cdr3_nt: TGTGCCAGCAGTTCGACCCCAGGGGGATCGAACTATGGCTACACCTTC
v_call: TRBV7-9; clone_size: few; d_call: -; j_call: TRBJ1-3; cdr3_aa: CASSLENSGNTIYF; cdr3_nt: TGTGCCAGCAGCTTAGAAAACTCTGGAAACACCATATATTTT
v_call: TRBV30; clone_size: few; d_call: -; j_call: TRBJ2-5; cdr3_aa: CAMKGETQYF; cdr3_nt: TGTGCAATGAAGGGAGAGACCCAGTACTTC
v_call: TRBV19; clone_size: few; d_call: -; j_call: TRBJ1-2; cdr3_aa: CASNLLAGEGYYGYTF; cdr3_nt: TGTGCCAGTAATCTTCTGGCAGGGGAGGGCTACTATGGCTACACCTTC
v_call: TRBV10-3; clone_size: many; d_call: -; j_call: TRBJ2-5; cdr3_aa: CAISETDGLHETQYF; cdr3_nt: TGTGCCATCAGCGAGACTGACGGACTTCATGAGACCCAGTACTTC
v_call: TRBV7-8; clone_size: many; d_call: -; j_call: TRBJ2-5; cdr3_aa: CASSSRPQETQYF; cdr3_nt: TGTGCCAGCAGCTCCAGACCTCAAGAGACCCAGTACTTC
v_call: TRBV2; clone_size: -; d_call: TRBD1; j_call: TRBJ2-7; cdr3_aa: CASSETRQGVHEQSF; cdr3_nt: TGTGCCAGCAGTGAAACGCGACAGGGGGTCCACGAGCAGTCCTTC
v_call: TRBV7-9; clone_size: many; d_call: -; j_call: TRBJ1-1; cdr3_aa: CASSPETEAFF; cdr3_nt: TGTGCCAGCAGCCCGGAGACTGAAGCTTTCTTT
v_call: TRBV7-9; clone_size: few; d_call: -; j_call: TRBJ2-1; cdr3_aa: CASSLGGSPHNEQFF; cdr3_nt: TGTGCCAGCAGCTTAGGAGGGAGCCCCCACAATGAGCAGTTCTTC
v_call: TRBV27; clone_size: few; d_call: TRBD2; j_call: TRBJ2-7; cdr3_aa: CASSSPKTSGRFYEQYF; cdr3_nt: TGTGCCAGCAGTTCACCTAAGACTAGCGGGAGGTTCTACGAGCAGTACTTC
v_call: TRBV4-2; clone_size: many; d_call: TRBD1; j_call: TRBJ1-2; cdr3_aa: CASSQTIVDRAYGYTF; cdr3_nt: TGTGCCAGCAGCCAAACCATTGTGGACAGGGCCTATGGCTACACCTTC
v_call: TRBV4-1; clone_size: -; d_call: -; j_call: TRBJ1-3; cdr3_aa: CASSQVHISGNTIYF; cdr3_nt: TGCGCCAGCAGCCAAGTACACATCTCTGGAAACACCATATATTTT
v_call: TRBV28; clone_size: many; d_call: -; j_call: TRBJ1-4; cdr3_aa: CASSSTDEKLFF; cdr3_nt: TGTGCCAGCAGTTCGACTGATGAAAAACTGTTTTTT
v_call: TRBV2; clone_size: -; d_call: -; j_call: TRBJ1-2; cdr3_aa: CASSEGGFYGYTF; cdr3_nt: TGTGCCAGCAGCGAAGGGGGGTTTTATGGCTACACCTTC
v_call: TRBV9; clone_size: -; d_call: -; j_call: TRBJ1-2; cdr3_aa: CASNSNYGYTF; cdr3_nt: TGTGCCAGCAACAGTAACTATGGCTACACCTTC
v_call: TRBV7-2; clone_size: many; d_call: -; j_call: TRBJ1-2; cdr3_aa: CASSLSPDRRDYGYTF; cdr3_nt: TGTGCCAGCAGCTTATCCCCGGACAGAAGGGACTATGGCTACACCTTC
v_call: TRBV12-3/TRBV12-4; clone_size: -; d_call: -; j_call: TRBJ1-5; cdr3_aa: CASSPPTGPFSNQPQHF; cdr3_nt: TGTGCCAGCAGTCCACCGACAGGACCCTTTAGCAATCAGCCCCAGCATTTT
v_call: TRBV20-1; clone_size: -; d_call: -; j_call: TRBJ2-1; cdr3_aa: CSARDGLGRERDEQFF; cdr3_nt: TGCAGTGCTAGAGATGGGTTAGGCAGGGAGAGAGATGAGCAGTTCTTC
v_call: TRBV28; clone_size: few; d_call: -; j_call: TRBJ2-1; cdr3_aa: CASTPVDSGPSEQFF; cdr3_nt: TGTGCCAGCACCCCAGTAGACAGTGGACCCAGTGAGCAGTTCTTC
v_call: TRBV19; clone_size: many; d_call: -; j_call: TRBJ1-2; cdr3_aa: CASRIPGTGGYTF; cdr3_nt: TGTGCCAGTAGGATCCCCGGGACGGGTGGCTACACCTTC
v_call: TRBV12-3/TRBV12-4; clone_size: many; d_call: TRBD1; j_call: TRBJ2-1; cdr3_aa: CASRKSSTGNDNEQFF; cdr3_nt: TGTGCCAGCAGAAAAAGCTCGACAGGGAACGACAATGAGCAGTTCTTC
v_call: TRBV3-1; clone_size: few; d_call: -; j_call: TRBJ1-1; cdr3_aa: CASSQAQATEAFF; cdr3_nt: TGTGCCAGCAGCCAAGCCCAAGCCACTGAAGCTTTCTTT
v_call: TRBV11-1; clone_size: many; d_call: -; j_call: TRBJ2-7; cdr3_aa: CASSLFPTDSYEQYF; cdr3_nt: TGTGCCAGCAGCTTATTCCCGACAGATTCCTACGAGCAGTACTTC
v_call: TRBV27; clone_size: -; d_call: -; j_call: TRBJ2-1; cdr3_aa: CASSLGGGLFF; cdr3_nt: TGTGCCAGCAGTTTAGGAGGGGGTTTGTTCTTC
v_call: TRBV7-6; clone_size: many; d_call: TRBD1; j_call: TRBJ1-1; cdr3_aa: CASSPGQGGGYGDTEAFF; cdr3_nt: TGTGCCAGCAGCCCGGGACAGGGGGGCGGTTATGGGGACACTGAAGCTTTCTTT
v_call: TRBV7-9; clone_size: many; d_call: -; j_call: TRBJ2-2; cdr3_aa: CASSSSSYTGELFF; cdr3_nt: TGTGCCAGCAGCTCGTCGTCCTACACCGGGGAGCTGTTTTTT
v_call: TRBV27; clone_size: -; d_call: -; j_call: TRBJ2-6; cdr3_aa: CASKLGSGANVLTF; cdr3_nt: TGTGCCAGCAAATTGGGCTCTGGGGCCAACGTCCTGACTTTC
v_call: TRBV12-3/TRBV12-4; clone_size: many; d_call: TRBD2; j_call: TRBJ2-3; cdr3_aa: CASSYSGVGTDTQYF; cdr3_nt: TGTGCCAGCAGTTACAGCGGGGTGGGCACAGATACGCAGTATTTT
v_call: TRBV10-3; clone_size: few; d_call: -; j_call: TRBJ1-5; cdr3_aa: CAISQGGLNQPQHF; cdr3_nt: TGTGCCATCAGCCAAGGGGGACTCAATCAGCCCCAGCATTTT
v_call: TRBV2; clone_size: -; d_call: -; j_call: TRBJ2-2; cdr3_aa: CASTPTGTGELFF; cdr3_nt: TGTGCCAGCACACCAACAGGGACCGGGGAGCTGTTTTTT
v_call: TRBV5-4; clone_size: many; d_call: -; j_call: TRBJ1-1; cdr3_aa: CASSLVGSKRGTEAFF; cdr3_nt: TGTGCCAGCAGCTTGGTGGGGTCCAAAAGGGGGACTGAAGCTTTCTTT
v_call: TRBV5-4; clone_size: few; d_call: -; j_call: TRBJ2-7; cdr3_aa: CASSLARDWSYEQYF; cdr3_nt: TGTGCCAGCAGCTTGGCAAGGGATTGGTCCTACGAGCAGTACTTC
v_call: TRBV25-1; clone_size: -; d_call: TRBD1; j_call: TRBJ2-3; cdr3_aa: CASSELGQGGLTDTQYF; cdr3_nt: TGTGCCAGCAGTGAACTGGGACAGGGGGGCCTCACAGATACGCAGTATTTT
v_call: TRBV20-1; clone_size: few; d_call: -; j_call: TRBJ2-1; cdr3_aa: CSADGAESSYNEQFF; cdr3_nt: TGCAGTGCTGACGGAGCGGAAAGCTCCTACAATGAGCAGTTCTTC
v_call: TRBV27; clone_size: many; d_call: -; j_call: TRBJ2-2; cdr3_aa: CASSLPNTGELFF; cdr3_nt: TGTGCCAGCAGTTTGCCGAACACCGGGGAGCTGTTTTTT
v_call: TRBV7-9; clone_size: -; d_call: -; j_call: TRBJ2-7; cdr3_aa: CASSPFGEEQYF; cdr3_nt: TGTGCCAGCAGCCCCTTCGGTGAGGAGCAGTACTTC
v_call: TRBV6-5; clone_size: many; d_call: -; j_call: TRBJ1-1; cdr3_aa: CASSYSKKASTEAFF; cdr3_nt: TGTGCCAGCAGTTACTCGAAAAAGGCGAGCACTGAAGCTTTCTTT
v_call: TRBV9; clone_size: -; d_call: -; j_call: TRBJ2-6; cdr3_aa: CASGSGANVLNF; cdr3_nt: TGTGCCAGTGGGTCTGGGGCCAACGTACTGAATTTC
v_call: TRBV27; clone_size: -; d_call: TRBD1; j_call: TRBJ2-7; cdr3_aa: CASSPPPTGTYEQYF; cdr3_nt: TGTGCCAGCAGTCCCCCCCCGACAGGGACCTACGAGCAGTACTTC
v_call: TRBV30; clone_size: -; d_call: -; j_call: TRBJ2-1; cdr3_aa: CAWTRYNEQFF; cdr3_nt: TGTGCCTGGACTAGGTACAATGAGCAGTTCTTC
v_call: TRBV7-2; clone_size: -; d_call: TRBD2; j_call: TRBJ2-1; cdr3_aa: CASGSAGLAGGQNEQFF; cdr3_nt: TGTGCTAGCGGCTCCGCGGGACTAGCGGGAGGTCAAAATGAGCAGTTCTTC
v_call: TRBV6-5; clone_size: few; d_call: TRBD1; j_call: TRBJ1-1; cdr3_aa: CASRTGVGGLNTEAFF; cdr3_nt: TGTGCCAGCAGGACAGGGGTTGGGGGACTGAACACTGAAGCTTTCTTT
v_call: TRBV7-8; clone_size: many; d_call: TRBD1; j_call: TRBJ1-4; cdr3_aa: CASSLKTGVEKLFF; cdr3_nt: TGTGCCAGCAGCTTGAAGACAGGGGTTGAAAAACTGTTTTTT
v_call: TRBV2; clone_size: many; d_call: -; j_call: TRBJ2-1; cdr3_aa: CAVPGRYNEQFF; cdr3_nt: TGTGCCGTACCGGGACGATACAATGAGCAGTTCTTC
v_call: TRBV15; clone_size: few; d_call: TRBD2; j_call: TRBJ2-1; cdr3_aa: CATSRGGSSGYNEQFF; cdr3_nt: TGTGCCACCAGCAGAGGAGGTTCTAGCGGGTACAATGAGCAGTTCTTC
v_call: TRBV28; clone_size: -; d_call: TRBD2; j_call: TRBJ2-7; cdr3_aa: CASRGGGEDYELYF; cdr3_nt: TGTGCCAGCAGGGGGGGGGGTGAAGATTACGAGCTGTACTTC
v_call: TRBV7-9; clone_size: many; d_call: -; j_call: TRBJ1-4; cdr3_aa: CASSSWDKEGEKLFF; cdr3_nt: TGTGCCAGCAGCTCCTGGGACAAGGAGGGGGAAAAACTGTTTTTT
v_call: TRBV13; clone_size: few; d_call: -; j_call: TRBJ1-6; cdr3_aa: CASSYRDSPLHF; cdr3_nt: TGTGCCAGCAGCTACAGGGATTCACCCCTCCACTTT